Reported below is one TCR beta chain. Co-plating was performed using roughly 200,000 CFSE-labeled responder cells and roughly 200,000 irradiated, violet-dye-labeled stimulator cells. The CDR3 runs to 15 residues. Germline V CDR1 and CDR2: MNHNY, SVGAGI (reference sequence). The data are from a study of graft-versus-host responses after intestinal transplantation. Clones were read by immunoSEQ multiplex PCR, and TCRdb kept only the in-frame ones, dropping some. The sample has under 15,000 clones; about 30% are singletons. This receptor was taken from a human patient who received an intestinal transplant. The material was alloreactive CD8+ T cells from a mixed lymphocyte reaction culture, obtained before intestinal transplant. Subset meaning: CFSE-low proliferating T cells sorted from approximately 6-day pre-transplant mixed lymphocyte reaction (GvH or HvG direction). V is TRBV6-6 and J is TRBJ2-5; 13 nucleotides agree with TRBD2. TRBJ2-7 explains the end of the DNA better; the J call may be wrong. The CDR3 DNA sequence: TGTGCCAGCAGGTTCGGACTAGCGGGAGCCTACGAGCAGTACTTC. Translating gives CASRFGLAGAYEQYF.